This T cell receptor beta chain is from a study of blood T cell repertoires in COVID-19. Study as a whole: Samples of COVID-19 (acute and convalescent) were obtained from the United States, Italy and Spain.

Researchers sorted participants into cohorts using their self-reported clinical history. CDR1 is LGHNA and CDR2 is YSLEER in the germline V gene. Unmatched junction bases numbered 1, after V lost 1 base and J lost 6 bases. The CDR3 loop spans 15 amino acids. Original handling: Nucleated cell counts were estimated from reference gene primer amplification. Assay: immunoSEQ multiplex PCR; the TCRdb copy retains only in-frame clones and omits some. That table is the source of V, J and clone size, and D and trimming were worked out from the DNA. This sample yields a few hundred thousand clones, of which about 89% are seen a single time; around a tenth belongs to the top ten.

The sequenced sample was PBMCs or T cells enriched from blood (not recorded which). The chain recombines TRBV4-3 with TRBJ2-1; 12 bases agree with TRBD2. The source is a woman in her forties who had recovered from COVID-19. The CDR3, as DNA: TGCGCCAGCAGCCAAGGGACTAGCGGGACCAATGAGCAGTTCTTC. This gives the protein CASSQGTSGTNEQFF.